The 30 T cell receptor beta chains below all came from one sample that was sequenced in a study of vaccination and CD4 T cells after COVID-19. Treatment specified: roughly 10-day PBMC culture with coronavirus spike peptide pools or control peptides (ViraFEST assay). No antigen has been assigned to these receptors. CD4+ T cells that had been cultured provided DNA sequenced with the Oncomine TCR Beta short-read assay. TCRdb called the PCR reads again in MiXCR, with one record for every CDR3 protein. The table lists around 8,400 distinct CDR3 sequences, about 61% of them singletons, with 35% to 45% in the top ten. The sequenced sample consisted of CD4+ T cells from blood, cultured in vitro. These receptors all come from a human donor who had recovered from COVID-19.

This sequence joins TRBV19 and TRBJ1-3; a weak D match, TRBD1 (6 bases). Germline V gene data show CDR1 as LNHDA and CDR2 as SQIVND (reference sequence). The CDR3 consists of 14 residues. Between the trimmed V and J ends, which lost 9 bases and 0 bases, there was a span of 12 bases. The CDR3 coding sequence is TGTGCCAGCGGTGACAGGAGCTCTGGAAACACCATATATTTT. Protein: CASGDRSSGNTIYF.

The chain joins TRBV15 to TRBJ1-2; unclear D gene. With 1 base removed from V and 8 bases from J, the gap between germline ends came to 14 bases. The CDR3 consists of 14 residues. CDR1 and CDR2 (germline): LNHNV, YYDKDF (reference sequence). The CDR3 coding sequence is TGTGCCACCAGCAGAGCAGTAGCGGGAAAGGGCTACACCTTC. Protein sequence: CATSRAVAGKGYTF.

DNA for the CDR3: TGTGCCAGCAGTGCATCGATCCGGGCCATGGATCAGCCCCAGCATTTT. Its protein is CASSASIRAMDQPQHF. The rearrangement uses TRBV6-1 and TRBJ1-5; D is ambiguous. The CDR3 loop spans 16 amino acids. Trimming took 4 bases from V and 5 from J, leaving 18 bases between them. Germline loops: CDR1 MNHNS, CDR2 SASEGT.

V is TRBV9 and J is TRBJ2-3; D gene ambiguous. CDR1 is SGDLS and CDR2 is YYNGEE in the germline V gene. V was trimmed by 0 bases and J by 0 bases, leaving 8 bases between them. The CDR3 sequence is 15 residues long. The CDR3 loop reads CASSVGAISTDTQYF. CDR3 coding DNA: TGTGCCAGCAGCGTAGGAGCGATAAGCACAGATACGCAGTATTTT.

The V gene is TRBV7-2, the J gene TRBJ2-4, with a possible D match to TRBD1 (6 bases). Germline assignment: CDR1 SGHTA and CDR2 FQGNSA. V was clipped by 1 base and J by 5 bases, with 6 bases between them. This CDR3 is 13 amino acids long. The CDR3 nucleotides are TGTGCCAGCAGCTTAGGACAGGAAAACATTCAGTACTTC. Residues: CASSLGQENIQYF.

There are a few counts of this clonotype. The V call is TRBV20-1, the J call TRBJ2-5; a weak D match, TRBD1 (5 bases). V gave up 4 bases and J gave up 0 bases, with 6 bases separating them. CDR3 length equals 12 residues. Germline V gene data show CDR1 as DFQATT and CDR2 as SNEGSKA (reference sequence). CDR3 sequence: CSAIRDQETQYF. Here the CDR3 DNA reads TGCAGTGCTATCAGGGACCAAGAGACCCAGTACTTC.

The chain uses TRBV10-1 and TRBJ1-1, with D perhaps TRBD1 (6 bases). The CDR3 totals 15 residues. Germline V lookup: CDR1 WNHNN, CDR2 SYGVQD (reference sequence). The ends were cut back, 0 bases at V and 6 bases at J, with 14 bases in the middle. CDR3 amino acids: CASSESRGAGPEAFF. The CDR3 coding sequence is TGCGCCAGCAGTGAGTCGAGGGGGGCCGGCCCTGAAGCTTTCTTT.

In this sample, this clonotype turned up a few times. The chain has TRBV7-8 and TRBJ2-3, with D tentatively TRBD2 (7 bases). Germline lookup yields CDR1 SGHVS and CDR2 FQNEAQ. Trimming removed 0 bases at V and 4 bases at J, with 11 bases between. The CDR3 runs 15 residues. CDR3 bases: TGTGCCAGCAGCTTAGCGGGGGGGCGGGCAGATACGCAGTATTTT. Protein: CASSLAGGRADTQYF.

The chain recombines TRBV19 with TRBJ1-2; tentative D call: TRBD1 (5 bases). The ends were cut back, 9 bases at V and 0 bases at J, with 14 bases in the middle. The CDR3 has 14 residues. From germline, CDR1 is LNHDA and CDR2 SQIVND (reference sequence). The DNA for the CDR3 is TGTGCCAGCCAGGACGGGGGGACTAACTATGGCTACACCTTC. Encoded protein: CASQDGGTNYGYTF.

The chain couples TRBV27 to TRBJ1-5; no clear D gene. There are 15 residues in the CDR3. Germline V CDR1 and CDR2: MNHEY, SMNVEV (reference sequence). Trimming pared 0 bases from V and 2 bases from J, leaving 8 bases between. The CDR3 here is CASSLSASGNQPQHF. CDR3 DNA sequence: TGTGCCAGCAGTTTATCGGCGAGCGGCAATCAGCCCCAGCATTTT.

In DNA form, the CDR3 reads TGCAGCGTGGCCCCAGGATCTCGCTACGAGCAGTACTTC. Residues: CSVAPGSRYEQYF. The chain uses TRBV29-1 and TRBJ2-7, with D hard to call. This CDR3 has 13 amino acids. The germline V gene encodes CDR1 SQVTM and CDR2 ANQGSEA. Trimming stripped 6 bases from V and 3 bases from J, with 15 bases between.

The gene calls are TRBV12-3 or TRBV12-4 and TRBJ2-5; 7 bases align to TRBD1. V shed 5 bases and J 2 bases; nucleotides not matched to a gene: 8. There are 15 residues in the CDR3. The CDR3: CASSPRQGSQETQYF. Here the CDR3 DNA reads TGTGCCAGCAGTCCTCGACAGGGCTCGCAAGAGACCCAGTACTTC.

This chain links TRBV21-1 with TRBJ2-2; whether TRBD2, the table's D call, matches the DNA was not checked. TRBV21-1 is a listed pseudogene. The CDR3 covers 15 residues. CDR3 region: CASSKEDGSVGELFF. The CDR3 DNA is TGTGCCAGCAGCAAAGAGGACGGGAGTGTCGGGGAGCTGTTTTTT.

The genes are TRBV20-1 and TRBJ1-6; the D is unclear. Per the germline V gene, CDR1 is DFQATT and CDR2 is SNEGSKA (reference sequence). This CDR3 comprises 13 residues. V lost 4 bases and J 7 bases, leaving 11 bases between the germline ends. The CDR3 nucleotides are TGCAGTGCTAATGGAGGGAGGAATTCACCCCTCCACTTT. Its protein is CSANGGRNSPLHF.

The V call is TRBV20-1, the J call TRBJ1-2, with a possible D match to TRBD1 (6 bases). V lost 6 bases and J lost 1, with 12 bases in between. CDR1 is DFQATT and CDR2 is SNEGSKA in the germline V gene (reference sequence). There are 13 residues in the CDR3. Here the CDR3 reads CSAIRDINYGYTF. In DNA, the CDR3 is TGCAGTGCCATCCGGGACATTAACTATGGCTACACCTTC.

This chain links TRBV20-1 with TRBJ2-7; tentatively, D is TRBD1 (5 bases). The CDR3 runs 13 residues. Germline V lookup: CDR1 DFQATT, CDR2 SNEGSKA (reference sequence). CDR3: CTLAPPGHYEQYF. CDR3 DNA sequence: TGCACTTTAGCCCCCCCAGGGCACTACGAGCAGTACTTC.

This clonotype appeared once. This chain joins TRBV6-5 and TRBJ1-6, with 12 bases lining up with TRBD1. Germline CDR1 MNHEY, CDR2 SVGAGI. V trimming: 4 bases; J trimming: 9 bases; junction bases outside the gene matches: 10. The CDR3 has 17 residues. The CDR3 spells CASSFSPGQGARSPLHF. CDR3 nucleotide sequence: TGTGCCAGCAGTTTCTCACCGGGACAGGGGGCTCGTTCACCCCTCCACTTT.

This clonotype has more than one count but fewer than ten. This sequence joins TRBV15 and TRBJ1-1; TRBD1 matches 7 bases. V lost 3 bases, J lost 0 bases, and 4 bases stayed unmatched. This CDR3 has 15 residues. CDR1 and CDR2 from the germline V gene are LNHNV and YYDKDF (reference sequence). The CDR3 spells CATSRGQQLNTEAFF. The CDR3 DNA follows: TGTGCCACCAGCAGGGGACAGCAACTGAACACTGAAGCTTTCTTT. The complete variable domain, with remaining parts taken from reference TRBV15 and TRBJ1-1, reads DAMVIQNPRYQVTQFGKPVTLSCSQTLNHNVMYWYQQKSSQAPKLLFHYYDKDFNNEADTPDNFQSRRPNTSFCFLDIRSPGLGDTAMYLCATSRGQQLNTEAFFGQGTRLTVV.

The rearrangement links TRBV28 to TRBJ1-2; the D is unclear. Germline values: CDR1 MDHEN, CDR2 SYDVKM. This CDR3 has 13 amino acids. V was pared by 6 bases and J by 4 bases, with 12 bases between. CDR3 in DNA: TGTGCCAGCAGGCCAGGAAGGCGCTATGGCTACACCTTC. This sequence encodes CASRPGRRYGYTF.

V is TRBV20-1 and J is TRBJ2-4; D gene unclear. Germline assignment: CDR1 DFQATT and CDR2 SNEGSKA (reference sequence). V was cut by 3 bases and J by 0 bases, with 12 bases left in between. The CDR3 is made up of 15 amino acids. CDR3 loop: CSASIRKLAKNIQYF. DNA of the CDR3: TGCAGTGCTAGTATCAGAAAGCTAGCCAAAAACATTCAGTACTTC.

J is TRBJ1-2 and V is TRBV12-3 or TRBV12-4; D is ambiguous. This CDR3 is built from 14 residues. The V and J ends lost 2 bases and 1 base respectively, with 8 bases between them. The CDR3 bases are TGTGCCAGCAGTTTACAGCCAAGTAACTATGGCTACACCTTC. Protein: CASSLQPSNYGYTF.

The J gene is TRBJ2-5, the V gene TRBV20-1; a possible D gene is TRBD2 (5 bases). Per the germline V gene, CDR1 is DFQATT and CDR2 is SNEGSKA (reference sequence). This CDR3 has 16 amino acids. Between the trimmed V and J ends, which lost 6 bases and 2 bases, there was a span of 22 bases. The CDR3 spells CSAKPPVAYGQETQYF. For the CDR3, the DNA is TGCAGTGCCAAACCCCCGGTAGCGTACGGACAAGAGACCCAGTACTTC.

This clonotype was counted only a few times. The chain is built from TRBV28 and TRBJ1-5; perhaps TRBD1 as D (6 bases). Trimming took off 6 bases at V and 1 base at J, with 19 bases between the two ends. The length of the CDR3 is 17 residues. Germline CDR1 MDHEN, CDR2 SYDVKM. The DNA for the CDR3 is TGTGCCAGCAGACCCCCGAACAGGGTACGGAGCAATCAGCCCCAGCATTTT. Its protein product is CASRPPNRVRSNQPQHF.

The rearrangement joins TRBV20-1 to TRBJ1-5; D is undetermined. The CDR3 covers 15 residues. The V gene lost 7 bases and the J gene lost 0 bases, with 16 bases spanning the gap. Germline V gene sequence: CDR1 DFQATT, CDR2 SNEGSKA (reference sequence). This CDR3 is CSVRSGKNSNQPQHF. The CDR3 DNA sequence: TGCAGTGTGAGAAGCGGGAAGAATAGCAATCAGCCCCAGCATTTT.

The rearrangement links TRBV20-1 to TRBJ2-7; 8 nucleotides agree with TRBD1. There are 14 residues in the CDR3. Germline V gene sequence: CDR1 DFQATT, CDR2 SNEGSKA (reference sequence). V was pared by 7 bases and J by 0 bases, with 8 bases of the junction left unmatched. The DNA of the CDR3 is TGCAGTGGAATCGGGACAGGCACCTCCTACGAGCAGTACTTC. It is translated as CSGIGTGTSYEQYF.

Here the CDR3 reads CASSQFGTGGRDRGYTF. CDR3 DNA sequence: TGCGCCAGCAGTCAATTCGGGACAGGGGGAAGGGATCGTGGCTACACCTTC. The rearrangement links TRBV23-1 to TRBJ1-2, with TRBD1 matching 11 bases. TRBV23-1 is flagged as an ORF with uncertain function. V lost 1 base to trimming and J lost 7 bases; unmatched junction nucleotides: 11. This CDR3 spans 17 amino acids.

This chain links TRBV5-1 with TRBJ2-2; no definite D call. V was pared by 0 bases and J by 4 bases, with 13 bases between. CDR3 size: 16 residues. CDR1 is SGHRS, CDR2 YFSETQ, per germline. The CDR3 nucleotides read TGCGCCAGCAGCTTGGAAGTTAAGCCCCCCACCGGGGAGCTGTTTTTT. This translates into CASSLEVKPPTGELFF.

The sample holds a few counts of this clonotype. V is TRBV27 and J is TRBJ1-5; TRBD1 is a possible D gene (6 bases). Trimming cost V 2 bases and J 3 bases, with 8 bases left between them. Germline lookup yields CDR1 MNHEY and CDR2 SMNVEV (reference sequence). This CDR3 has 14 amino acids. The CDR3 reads CASSLQGNNQPQHF. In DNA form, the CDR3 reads TGTGCCAGCAGTTTACAGGGGAACAATCAGCCCCAGCATTTT.

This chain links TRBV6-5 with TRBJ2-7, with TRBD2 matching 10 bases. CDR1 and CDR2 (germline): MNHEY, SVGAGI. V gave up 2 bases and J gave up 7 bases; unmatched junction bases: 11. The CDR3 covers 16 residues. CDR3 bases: TGTGCCAGCAGTTACGGGGCAGCGGGGGGGCCGGAGGAGCAGTACTTC. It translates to CASSYGAAGGPEEQYF.

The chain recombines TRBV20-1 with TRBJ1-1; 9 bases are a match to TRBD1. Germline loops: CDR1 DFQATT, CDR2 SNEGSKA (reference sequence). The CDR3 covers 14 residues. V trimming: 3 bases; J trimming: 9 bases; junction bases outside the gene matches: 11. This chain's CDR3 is CSASSYRGRGKAFF. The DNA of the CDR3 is TGCAGTGCTAGTTCCTACAGGGGGCGAGGAAAAGCTTTCTTT.